These 31 T cell receptor beta chains came from one sample sequenced in a study of cytomegalovirus exposure and HLA in healthy donors (dated 2017 in TCRdb). The method behind the library was the immunoSEQ multiplex PCR assay. A mixture of 60 forward primers for TCR Vbeta segments and 13 reverse primers for TCR Jbeta segments was used in the multiplex PCR. Held by TCRdb, this immuneACCESS table contains in-frame sequences only and omits some clones. Under half of the omission traces to an unresolved V gene where checked; the cause of the rest is unknown. This sample lists some 170,000 clones; 70% to 85% were detected once. The ten largest clones take up more than 3.5% of the sample. The sequencing input was PBMCs. The source is a man aged 30 to 45 in good health and CMV-seropositive.

This chain joins TRBV27 and TRBJ2-7, with 8 bases fitting TRBD2. This CDR3 has 15 amino acids. The ends lost 2 bases at V and 2 bases at J; junction bases unmatched: 5. Germline CDR1 is MNHEY and CDR2 is SMNVEV (reference sequence). CDR3: CASSLRGGGPYEQYF. The CDR3, as DNA: TGTGCCAGCAGTTTACGGGGGGGCGGTCCCTACGAGCAGTACTTC.

This clone appeared a few times. The chain carries TRBV28 and TRBJ1-1; a possible D gene is TRBD1 (5 bases). Germline loops: CDR1 MDHEN, CDR2 SYDVKM. This CDR3 is built from 8 residues. For the CDR3, the DNA is TGTCAGGGCACTGAAGCTTTCTTT. Translation: CQGTEAFF.

The rearrangement joins TRBV6-1 to TRBJ2-7, with 8 bases that match TRBD1. V dropped 7 bases and J dropped 4; count of bases not matched to a gene: 6. This CDR3 is built from 13 residues. Looked up from germline, CDR1 is MNHNS and CDR2 is SASEGT. The CDR3 region has the DNA TGTGCCAGCACCAGGACAGGGAGGTACGAGCAGTACTTC. Its protein is CASTRTGRYEQYF.

The chain links TRBV5-6 to TRBJ1-1; no firm D call. V lost 1 base to trimming and J lost 0 bases, with 7 bases between them. CDR1 SGHDT and CDR2 YYEEEE come from the germline V gene. There are 14 residues in the CDR3. The CDR3 here is CASSLYGLNTEAFF. The CDR3 nucleotides read TGTGCCAGCAGCTTGTACGGGTTGAACACTGAAGCTTTCTTT.

This chain connects TRBV6-5 to TRBJ2-7; 11 bases are a match to TRBD1. The germline gives CDR1 MNHEY, CDR2 SVGAGI. With 10 bases clipped from V and 6 bases from J, the junction kept 11 bases outside the gene matches. The CDR3 has 14 residues. The CDR3: CATLSRDRGFEQYF. CDR3 nucleotide sequence: TGTGCCACCCTTTCCCGGGACAGGGGGTTCGAGCAGTACTTC.

V and J are TRBV19 and TRBJ2-2; TRBD1 matches at 7 bases. The CDR3 consists of 14 residues. In germline, CDR1 is LNHDA, CDR2 SQIVND (reference sequence). Trimming at V came to 3 bases and at J to 7 bases, leaving 5 bases not matched to a gene. The CDR3 region is CASSMTGSGGELFF. The CDR3 DNA sequence: TGTGCCAGTAGTATGACAGGGAGCGGCGGGGAGCTGTTTTTT.

This clone has only a few counts. The chain combines TRBV11-2 with TRBJ2-5; 9 bases align to TRBD1. J was trimmed by 5 bases and V by 5 bases; bases with no gene match: 6. The CDR3 extends over 14 amino acids. CDR1 is SGHAT and CDR2 is FQNNGV in the germline V gene. The DNA of the CDR3 is TGTGCCAGCAGCGCCGACAGGGGGTGGGAGACCCAGTACTTC. Its protein product is CASSADRGWETQYF.

The J gene is TRBJ1-1, the V gene TRBV9; D ambiguous. There are 16 residues in the CDR3. Germline values: CDR1 SGDLS, CDR2 YYNGEE. Trimming pared 0 bases from V and 0 bases from J, leaving 12 bases between. CDR3 region: CASSVAGEGMNTEAFF. The DNA of the CDR3 is TGTGCCAGCAGCGTAGCTGGTGAGGGAATGAACACTGAAGCTTTCTTT.

The V and J genes are TRBV30 and TRBJ2-2; the D is unclear. V lost 7 bases and J 7 bases, leaving 10 bases between the germline ends. The CDR3 sequence is 11 residues long. CDR1 is GTSNPN, CDR2 SVGIG, per germline (reference sequence). CDR3 sequence: CASSANGELFF. For the CDR3, the DNA is TGTGCCTCCTCTGCGAACGGGGAGCTGTTTTTT.

The rearrangement joins TRBV7-6 to TRBJ1-6; D gene ambiguous. Trimming took off 5 bases at V and 5 bases at J, with 16 bases between the two ends. The V gene's germline CDR1 is SGHVS and CDR2 FNYEAQ. The CDR3 runs 16 residues. As DNA, the CDR3 is TGTGCCAGCAGCCTCCCCCCGGGAGGGAATAATTCACCCCTCCACTTT. It codes for CASSLPPGGNNSPLHF.

The V call is TRBV4-1, the J call TRBJ2-1; TRBD1 matches 10 bases. Germline V gene data show CDR1 as MGHRA and CDR2 as YSYEKL. The CDR3 runs to 20 residues. The junction had 13 bases not matched to a gene; V was cut back by 0 bases and J by 2 bases. The CDR3 region is CASSQDIVPGQGRAYNEQFF. The DNA of the CDR3 is TGCGCCAGCAGCCAAGACATCGTCCCGGGACAGGGGAGGGCCTACAATGAGCAGTTCTTC.

The chain links TRBV4-1 to TRBJ1-2; D gene unclear. The CDR3 contains 15 residues. Germline V CDR1 and CDR2: MGHRA, YSYEKL. V lost 1 base, J lost 3 bases, and 12 bases lay in between. The CDR3 loop is CASSQVAGSDYGYTF. CDR3 in DNA: TGCGCCAGCAGCCAAGTCGCCGGGAGCGACTATGGCTACACCTTC.

The chain has TRBV4-1 and TRBJ1-6; perhaps TRBD1 as D (6 bases). V was clipped by 5 bases and J by 0 bases, with 11 bases between them. The CDR3 has 16 residues. The germline CDR1 and CDR2 sequences are MGHRA and YSYEKL. The CDR3 here is CASSRQVSSYNSPLHF. The DNA for the CDR3 is TGCGCCAGCAGCAGACAGGTCAGCTCCTATAATTCACCCCTCCACTTT.

The V and J genes are TRBV28 and TRBJ2-2; TRBD1 agrees at 7 bases. Per germline, CDR1 MDHEN and CDR2 SYDVKM. Germline trimming cut 3 bases from V and 4 bases from J; bases unmatched to any gene: 2. The CDR3 sequence is 14 residues long. The chain's CDR3 is CASSFSGGTGELFF. DNA for the CDR3: TGTGCCAGCAGTTTTTCAGGGGGCACCGGGGAGCTGTTTTTT.

In the case of this clone: Other DNA sequences in this specimen translate into the identical CDR3. The V call is TRBV5-1, the J call TRBJ2-5; D unresolved. Trimming shortened V by 2 bases and J by 1 base, and 9 bases separated the two germline ends. Per germline, CDR1 SGHRS and CDR2 YFSETQ. The CDR3 covers 14 residues. The CDR3 loop reads CASSFGQAQETQYF. CDR3 nucleotide sequence: TGCGCCAGCAGCTTTGGGCAGGCCCAAGAGACCCAGTACTTC.

V is TRBV27 and J is TRBJ2-5; 9 bases are shared with TRBD1. Germline V CDR1 and CDR2: MNHEY, SMNVEV (reference sequence). The J segment lost 5 bases and the V segment lost 3 bases, leaving 7 bases of the junction unmatched. The CDR3 has 15 residues. The CDR3 loop reads CASSFTGGDGETQYF. Here the CDR3 DNA reads TGTGCCAGCAGTTTCACAGGGGGCGACGGGGAGACCCAGTACTTC.

V gene TRBV5-1 combines with J gene TRBJ2-3; 12 positions agree with TRBD2. The CDR3 is 16 residues long. Looked up from germline, CDR1 is SGHRS and CDR2 is YFSETQ. Losses at the gene ends were 6 bases for V and 2 bases for J; bases not matched to a gene: 7. CDR3: CASTPTSGGSTDTQYF. The CDR3, as DNA: TGCGCCAGCACCCCTACTAGCGGGGGGTCCACAGATACGCAGTATTTT.

The gene calls are TRBV28 and TRBJ1-5; D is possibly TRBD1 (5 bases). The CDR3 is 15 residues long. Trimming shortened V by 5 bases and J by 7 bases, and 18 bases separated the two germline ends. The germline gives CDR1 MDHEN, CDR2 SYDVKM. DNA of the CDR3: TGTGCCAGCAGTCCCTCAGCGGGGGTAGGGCAGCCCCAGCATTTT. This encodes CASSPSAGVGQPQHF. Full variable domain (rest looked up from reference TRBV28 and TRBJ1-5): DVKVTQSSRYLVKRTGEKVFLECVQDMDHENMFWYRQDPGLGLRLIYFSYDVKMKEKGDIPEGYSVSREKKERFSLILESASTNQTSMYLCASSPSAGVGQPQHFGDGTRLSIL.

The chain combines TRBV19 with TRBJ1-1; D remains unclear. The V end was cut by 0 bases, the J end by 3 bases, with 8 bases between. This CDR3 is 14 amino acids long. Germline CDR1 LNHDA, CDR2 SQIVND (reference sequence). The CDR3 protein is CASSIDPGYTEAFF. CDR3 in DNA: TGTGCCAGTAGTATAGACCCGGGATACACTGAAGCTTTCTTT.

This clone was detected a few times. The chain's CDR3 is CASSPTGYQPQHF. In DNA, the CDR3 is TGTGCCAGCTCACCTACAGGATATCAGCCCCAGCATTTT. The chain couples TRBV18 to TRBJ1-5; TRBD1 is a possible D gene (5 bases). CDR1 is KGHSH, CDR2 LQKENI, per germline. Trimming cost V 3 bases and J 5 bases, with 8 bases left between them. The CDR3 runs to 13 residues.

This sequence joins TRBV7-9 and TRBJ2-7; tentatively, D is TRBD2 (5 bases). Germline values: CDR1 SEHNR, CDR2 FQNEAQ (reference sequence). This CDR3 is 13 amino acids long. With 5 bases removed from V and 3 bases from J, the gap between germline ends came to 11 bases. Here the CDR3 DNA reads TGTGCCAGCAGCCCGGACGGAGGCTACGAGCAGTACTTC. This codes for CASSPDGGYEQYF.

The chain joins TRBV7-3 to TRBJ2-1; TRBD1 might be the D (5 bases). CDR1 and CDR2 (germline): SGHTA, FQGTGA. The CDR3 loop spans 16 amino acids. Trimming took 6 bases from V and 0 from J, leaving 15 bases between them. The CDR3 bases are TGTGCCAGCAGTTCATCCAGGGCCAGCTCCTACAATGAGCAGTTCTTC. It yields the protein CASSSSRASSYNEQFF.

The rearrangement joins TRBV28 to TRBJ2-2; D possibly corresponds to TRBD2 (5 bases). Germline assignment: CDR1 MDHEN and CDR2 SYDVKM. There are 14 residues in the CDR3. Between the trimmed V and J ends, which lost 6 bases and 1 base, there was a span of 9 bases. The CDR3 sequence: CASSYRGNTGELFF. The CDR3, as DNA: TGTGCCAGCAGCTACCGGGGGAACACCGGGGAGCTGTTTTTT.

This chain connects TRBV5-1 to TRBJ2-7, with D possibly matching TRBD2 (5 bases). The length of the CDR3 is 12 residues. Deletions cut 7 bases from V and 5 bases from J, with 13 bases between. Germline V gives CDR1 SGHRS, CDR2 YFSETQ. CDR3: CASSTGFNEQYF. The CDR3 DNA reads as TGCGCCAGCTCGACGGGGTTCAACGAGCAGTACTTC.

A few counts support this clone. V gene TRBV19 combines with J gene TRBJ1-5; 7 positions agree with TRBD1. Looked up from germline, CDR1 is LNHDA and CDR2 is SQIVND (reference sequence). The CDR3 extends over 16 amino acids. Trimming cost V 3 bases and J 3 bases; bases outside gene matches: 8. The CDR3 spells CASSIGAGGNNQPQHF. DNA of the CDR3: TGTGCCAGTAGTATCGGCGCAGGGGGAAACAATCAGCCCCAGCATTTT.

As concerns this clone: The germline gene is not matched at one end of the junction; a read error may be the cause. The chain is built from TRBV6-4 and TRBJ2-7, with 7 bases lining up with TRBD2. This CDR3 has 14 amino acids. The germline gives CDR1 MRHNA, CDR2 SNTAGT. The CDR3 is CAGSPDGEGYEQYF. The CDR3 region has the DNA TGTGCCGGCAGTCCAGATGGGGAGGGGTACGAGCAGTACTTC.

J is TRBJ2-1 and V is TRBV19; D is undetermined. Deletions cut 3 bases from V and 7 bases from J, with 7 bases between. Germline lookup yields CDR1 LNHDA and CDR2 SQIVND (reference sequence). The CDR3 is made up of 12 amino acids. CDR3 in amino acids: CASSMAGNEQFF. For the CDR3, the DNA is TGTGCCAGTAGTATGGCCGGGAATGAGCAGTTCTTC.

The J gene is TRBJ2-1, the V gene TRBV4-3, with TRBD2 matching over 8 bases. The ends lost 8 bases at V and 2 bases at J; junction bases unmatched: 8. In germline, CDR1 is LGHNA, CDR2 YSLEER. This CDR3 comprises 15 residues. CDR3 bases: TGCGCCAGCCGCAGCGGTAGCGGGGCCTACAATGAGCAGTTCTTC. Residues: CASRSGSGAYNEQFF.

The chain uses TRBV14 and TRBJ2-7, with TRBD1 matching 11 bases. J gave up 2 bases and V 5 bases, and 2 bases lay outside the gene matches. This CDR3 spans 14 amino acids. Germline values: CDR1 SGHDN, CDR2 FVKESK. The CDR3 coding sequence is TGTGCCAGCAGCGGGGGACAGGGGGCCTACGAGCAGTACTTC. It translates to CASSGGQGAYEQYF.

V is TRBV10-3 and J is TRBJ1-4, with 9 positions matching TRBD1. Germline CDR1 reads ENHRY; CDR2 reads SYGVKD. The V and J ends lost 0 bases and 6 bases, in that order; junction bases with no gene match: 2. CDR3 size: 15 residues. CDR3 DNA sequence: TGTGCCATCAGTGAGTCCCGGGACAGGGATGAAAAACTGTTTTTT. Amino acids: CAISESRDRDEKLFF.

This chain connects TRBV5-4 to TRBJ2-7, with 7 bases that match TRBD1. The trim removed 3 bases at V and 5 bases at J, leaving 5 bases unmatched. The CDR3 contains 13 residues. Germline V gives CDR1 SGHNT, CDR2 YYREEE (reference sequence). In DNA, the CDR3 is TGTGCCAGCAGCTCAGACAGGGCCCACGAGCAGTACTTC. Amino acid sequence: CASSSDRAHEQYF.